In its sample, the clone carrying this T cell receptor (beta chain) was seen many times. The target antigen is unknown. TCR beta CDR3 regions were amplified from RNA. A set of HTBI primers served as the primers for a first-round RT-PCR of the TCR CDR3. Via MiXCR, TCRdb re-called the multiplex PCR reads, giving one row per CDR3 protein. Of some 500,000 distinct CDR3 sequences listed, approximately 15% are singletons. This sample is drawn from a study of T cells in Graves' hyperthyroidism and ophthalmopathy. This CDR3 region has 12 residues. V was shortened by 8 bases and J by 0 bases, with 5 bases between the two germline ends. The study's findings and limits: Stable hyperthyroidism was separated from ophthalmopathy by a model based on 13 V-J features. The model predicted ophthalmopathy a median roughly 6.3 months before onset.

The TCR originated in a woman aged 18-30 years with Graves' hyperthyroidism. V and J are TRBV12-3 or TRBV12-4 and TRBJ2-4; D remains unclear. The sample taken for sequencing was blood. For the CDR3, the DNA is TGTGCCAGCCGACTAGCCAAAAACATTCAGTACTTC. This encodes CASRLAKNIQYF.